The present T cell receptor beta chain was sequenced within a study of T cells in Graves' hyperthyroidism and ophthalmopathy. Authors of the study amplified TCR beta CDR3 regions from RNA transcripts. In the first-round RT-PCR of the TCR CDR3, the HTBI primer set was used. Via MiXCR, TCRdb re-called the multiplex PCR reads, giving one row per CDR3 protein. The table has more than 350,000 distinct CDR3 sequences, approximately 14% seen once. The study's findings and limits: Blood also showed most of the thyroid clonotypes that were expanded above 0.001.

This clonotype was seen only a few times. What it recognizes is unknown. Material: blood. The source is a woman aged 55-69 years with Graves' ophthalmopathy.

The CDR3 loop reads CASSPGTNLYEQYF. The DNA of the CDR3 is TGCGCCAGCAGCCCCGGGACCAACCTTTACGAGCAGTACTTC. The chain has TRBV5-1 and TRBJ2-7, with D tentatively TRBD1 or TRBD2 (5 bases each). CDR1 is SGHRS, CDR2 YFSETQ, per germline. This CDR3 has 14 residues. The ends were cut back, 4 bases at V and 4 bases at J, with 15 bases in the middle.